Below are 14 T cell receptor beta chains sequenced from a single sample in a study of shared clonotypes between healthy human individuals. Data came from immunoSEQ multiplex PCR; TCRdb stores just in-frame clones and leaves some out. This sample has about 1 million clones; around 74% occur once, and the top ten carry 1.4% to 1.5%. Sequencing was carried out using memory CD4+ T cells sorted from blood. Documented subset: CD45RA-negative fraction. The source of these receptors is a man between 18 and 29 years old in good health.

This chain links TRBV14 with TRBJ2-3; TRBD1 is a possible D gene (6 bases). Germline V gene lookup returns CDR1 SGHDN and CDR2 FVKESK. This CDR3 is built from 17 residues. Trimming pared 0 bases from V and 1 base from J, leaving 14 bases between. CDR3 bases: TGTGCCAGCAGCCAAGATCTCCGACCAGGGGGCACAGATACGCAGTATTTT. Translated, it gives CASSQDLRPGGTDTQYF.

The rearrangement uses TRBV7-2 and TRBJ1-6; D gene uncertain. V gave up 1 base and J gave up 7 bases, with 11 bases separating them. CDR1 SGHTA and CDR2 FQGNSA come from the germline V gene. This CDR3 spans 15 amino acids. The CDR3 reads CASSLVSGGNSPLHF. The CDR3 nucleotides read TGTGCCAGCAGCTTAGTGTCTGGTGGGAATTCACCCCTCCACTTT.

Concerning this clone itself: The same CDR3 arises from other DNA sequences in this sample as well. The CDR3 coding sequence is TGCGCCAGCAGCTTGGGTACCTCACAAGAGACCCAGTACTTC. Translated: CASSLGTSQETQYF. The V call is TRBV5-1, the J call TRBJ2-5; D gene ambiguous. Trimming left V 0 bases short and J 2 bases short, with 8 bases between. The germline gives CDR1 SGHRS, CDR2 YFSETQ. This CDR3 is built from 14 residues.

For this clone: Possible read error: a much larger clone is one base away. This sample also contains other DNA sequences that code for the same CDR3. The gene calls are TRBV7-8 and TRBJ2-5, with D uncertain. CDR1 is SGHVS, CDR2 FQNEAQ, per germline. This CDR3 is 11 amino acids long. Trimming left V 4 bases short and J 1 base short, with 1 base between. The CDR3 spells CASSSQETQYF. The CDR3 bases are TGTGCCAGCAGCTCCCAAGAGACCCAGTACTTC.

This chain uses TRBV19 with TRBJ1-5; 9 positions match TRBD1. The junction had 16 bases not matched to a gene; V was cut back by 4 bases and J by 9 bases. This CDR3 has 17 residues. Germline assignment: CDR1 LNHDA and CDR2 SQIVND (reference sequence). CDR3 coding DNA: TGTGCCAGTAGTAACCGTCCCGGGACAGGGTTCGATCGGCCCCAGCATTTT. Its translation: CASSNRPGTGFDRPQHF.

The chain has TRBV19 and TRBJ1-5; the match to TRBD1 covers 8 bases. CDR3 length: 17 residues. J lost 3 bases, V lost 5 bases, and 12 bases had no gene match. Germline CDR1 reads LNHDA; CDR2 reads SQIVND (reference sequence). CDR3 in DNA: TGTGCCAGTAGTGGGGCATTATTCAGGGGGCTCAATCAGCCCCAGCATTTT. This encodes CASSGALFRGLNQPQHF.

Of note for this clone: Different DNA sequences within this sample yield the same CDR3. V usage is TRBV9 and J usage is TRBJ1-2, with D uncertain. The CDR3 consists of 12 residues. V lost 0 bases and J 8 bases, leaving 8 bases between the germline ends. Per germline, CDR1 SGDLS and CDR2 YYNGEE. Written as DNA, the CDR3 is TGTGCCAGCAGCGTAGTACGTGGGGGCTACACCTTC. This sequence encodes CASSVVRGGYTF.

This clone has a handful of counts. This chain connects TRBV2 to TRBJ1-6; TRBD1 agrees at 7 bases. From germline, CDR1 is SNHLY and CDR2 FYNNEI. V lost 4 bases to trimming and J lost 6 bases; unmatched junction nucleotides: 3. The CDR3 length is 14 residues. The CDR3 DNA reads as TGTGCCAGCAGTGGGACAGGTATTAATTCACCCCTCCACTTT. Its protein product is CASSGTGINSPLHF.

The chain is built from TRBV5-1 and TRBJ1-1, with D perhaps matching TRBD1 (5 bases). The V gene's germline CDR1 is SGHRS and CDR2 YFSETQ. The CDR3 has 14 amino acids. V was trimmed by 4 bases and J by 1 base, leaving 11 bases between them. CDR3 nucleotide sequence: TGCGCCAGCAGCGCCCGGGGGGAGAACACTGAAGCTTTCTTT. Its translation: CASSARGENTEAFF.

J is TRBJ1-3 and V is TRBV28; D call uncertain. V was shortened by 3 bases and J by 1 base, with 16 bases between the two germline ends. Germline V gene data show CDR1 as MDHEN and CDR2 as SYDVKM. CDR3 length: 17 residues. The CDR3 protein is CASSFVTRGVSGNTIYF. The CDR3 nucleotides read TGTGCCAGCAGTTTTGTGACGCGGGGAGTATCTGGAAACACCATATATTTT. Based on the CDR3 plus reference TRBV28 and TRBJ1-3, the full variable domain is DVKVTQSSRYLVKRTGEKVFLECVQDMDHENMFWYRQDPGLGLRLIYFSYDVKMKEKGDIPEGYSVSREKKERFSLILESASTNQTSMYLCASSFVTRGVSGNTIYFGEGSWLTVV.

The V gene is TRBV6-5, the J gene TRBJ1-6; D is perhaps TRBD1 (5 bases). Germline CDR1 is MNHEY and CDR2 is SVGAGI. With 6 bases removed from V and 8 bases from J, the gap between germline ends came to 14 bases. This CDR3 region has 14 residues. The CDR3 here is CASRPPGRDSPLHF. Here the CDR3 DNA reads TGTGCCAGCAGACCCCCGGGCAGGGATTCACCCCTCCACTTT.

V is TRBV13 and J is TRBJ2-3, with 9 bases identical to TRBD1. V was clipped by 1 base and J by 3 bases; unmatched bases: 8. CDR1 and CDR2 (germline): PRHDT, FYEKMQ (reference sequence). The CDR3 is 17 residues long. CDR3 coding DNA: TGTGCCAGCAGCTTAGTTTCGTGGGACAGGGTGACAGATACGCAGTATTTT. Translating it yields CASSLVSWDRVTDTQYF. The full variable domain, rest sourced from reference TRBV13 and TRBJ2-3, is AAGVIQSPRHLIKEKRETATLKCYPIPRHDTVYWYQQGPGQDPQFLISFYEKMQSDKGSIPDRFSAQQFSDYHSELNMSSLELGDSALYFCASSLVSWDRVTDTQYFGPGTRLTVL.

The rearrangement links TRBV2 to TRBJ2-7; a possible D gene is TRBD2 (6 bases). This CDR3 is built from 12 residues. The ends were cut back, 7 bases at V and 4 bases at J, with 11 bases in the middle. CDR1 SNHLY and CDR2 FYNNEI come from the germline V gene. The CDR3 loop reads CASTLGGYEQYF. The CDR3 DNA is TGTGCCAGCACCTTAGGAGGGTACGAGCAGTACTTC.

The table lists this clone with a count of one. The chain's CDR3 is CASSRSGGETQYF. The CDR3 DNA reads TGTGCCAGCTCACGCAGCGGGGGGGAGACCCAGTACTTC. This sequence joins TRBV18 and TRBJ2-5, with TRBD2 matching over 9 bases. Per the germline V gene, CDR1 is KGHSH and CDR2 is LQKENI. This CDR3 is built from 13 residues. V gave up 4 bases and J gave up 5 bases; unmatched junction bases: 2.